A single sample gave rise to the 14 T cell receptor beta chains below, sequenced in a study of T-cell reconstitution after alpha-beta-depleted transplantation in children. Study-level points and caveats: Once a year had passed after transplant, T-cell counts and diversity came mostly from newly produced T cells.

No antigen has been assigned to these receptors. It was with unique molecular identifiers that the TCRbeta library was prepared. TCRdb called the PCR reads again in MiXCR, with one record for every CDR3 protein. The sample includes approximately 300,000 distinct CDR3 sequences, over 7.5% of them seen just once. Here the sequenced sample was peripheral blood, taken 360 days after TCRalphabeta/CD19-depleted stem cell transplant. The origin of the receptors is a female patient aged 2-10 years who had a stem cell transplant for Fanconi anemia, so the T cells may come from the graft donor.

In this sample, this clonotype turned up many times. J is TRBJ2-5 and V is TRBV29-1, with D hard to call. Germline CDR1 SQVTM, CDR2 ANQGSEA. Trimming removed 4 bases at V and 5 bases at J, with 20 bases between. This CDR3 spans 15 amino acids. Here the CDR3 reads CSVVQFPPSRETQYF. CDR3 bases: TGCAGCGTTGTCCAGTTCCCCCCATCTAGGGAGACCCAGTACTTC.

This clonotype was detected many times. This chain uses TRBV5-8 with TRBJ2-3; D is unresolved. The CDR3 extends over 15 amino acids. Germline V gene lookup returns CDR1 SGHTS and CDR2 YDEGEE. The V and J ends lost 2 bases and 3 bases respectively, with 13 bases between them. The CDR3 DNA follows: TGTGCCAGCAGCTTCCTGGACGTGGTTACAGATACGCAGTATTTT. As protein: CASSFLDVVTDTQYF.

This clonotype was detected a few times. The V call is TRBV25-1, the J call TRBJ1-2, with D tentatively TRBD1 (6 bases). Deletions cut 4 bases from V and 0 bases from J, with 12 bases between. The germline CDR1 and CDR2 sequences are MGHDK and SYGVNS. The CDR3 sequence is 15 residues long. The CDR3 DNA is TGTGCCAGCAGTGGGCAGGGGTTAGCTAACTATGGCTACACCTTC. Translating gives CASSGQGLANYGYTF.

This chain joins TRBV4-2 and TRBJ1-4; D call uncertain. Germline loops: CDR1 LGHNA, CDR2 YNFKEQ. V lost 5 bases and J 4 bases, leaving 8 bases between the germline ends. CDR3 size: 13 residues. This CDR3 is CASSSAINEKLFF. CDR3 DNA sequence: TGTGCCAGCAGCTCCGCGATTAATGAAAAACTGTTTTTT.

In this sample, this clonotype turned up many times. The chain is built from TRBV6-2 or TRBV6-3 and TRBJ1-2; a possible D gene is TRBD1 (6 bases). CDR1 is MNHEY and CDR2 is SVGEGT in the germline V gene. Trimming took 2 bases from V and 2 from J, leaving 12 bases between them. This CDR3 contains 15 residues. The CDR3 loop is CASSYITGTNYGYTF. CDR3 DNA: TGTGCCAGCAGTTACATAACCGGGACAAACTATGGCTACACCTTC.

V gene TRBV27 combines with J gene TRBJ2-7; 8 bases fit TRBD2. Germline CDR1 is MNHEY and CDR2 is SMNVEV (reference sequence). V dropped 5 bases and J dropped 5; count of bases not matched to a gene: 8. The CDR3 length is 14 residues. CDR3 loop: CASSLIAGSDEQYF. The CDR3 nucleotides read TGTGCCAGCAGTCTCATAGCGGGGAGCGACGAGCAGTACTTC.

Many counts were recorded for this clonotype. The V call is TRBV29-1, the J call TRBJ2-4, with TRBD1 identical over 11 bases. Germline loops: CDR1 SQVTM, CDR2 ANQGSEA. The V segment lost 6 bases and the J segment 8 bases; nucleotides outside the gene matches: 9. CDR3 length: 14 amino acids. The DNA of the CDR3 is TGCAGCGTCTCGGACAGGGGGCGCGCGGACATTCAGTACTTC. Translation: CSVSDRGRADIQYF.

The genes are TRBV5-1 and TRBJ2-7, with 12 bases fitting TRBD2. Trimming took 4 bases from V and 6 from J; bases not matched to a gene: 5. The CDR3 loop spans 14 amino acids. The germline CDR1 and CDR2 sequences are SGHRS and YFSETQ. CDR3 protein: CASSGGLAGGEQYF. The CDR3 DNA sequence: TGCGCCAGCAGCGGGGGACTAGCGGGCGGCGAGCAGTACTTC.

This clonotype was seen at least ten times. The DNA of the CDR3 is TGCGCCAGCAGCTTGGACGCGGGGGGTTACAATGAGCAGTTCTTC. This encodes CASSLDAGGYNEQFF. J is TRBJ2-1 and V is TRBV5-1; 8 bases agree with TRBD2. Germline lookup yields CDR1 SGHRS and CDR2 YFSETQ. V shed 0 bases, J shed 4 bases, and the junction held 3 bases outside the gene matches. The CDR3 spans 15 residues.

This clonotype was counted ten times or more. The chain carries TRBV12-3 or TRBV12-4 and TRBJ2-1; D is ambiguous. Trimming shortened V by 8 bases and J by 3 bases, and 14 bases separated the two germline ends. The CDR3 extends over 14 amino acids. CDR3: CASGPSLNYNEQFF. The CDR3, as DNA: TGTGCCAGCGGGCCGAGTCTGAACTACAATGAGCAGTTCTTC.

The V and J genes are TRBV6-1 and TRBJ2-2, with D perhaps given as TRBD1 or TRBD2 (5 bases each). Germline V gives CDR1 MNHNS, CDR2 SASEGT. V lost 3 bases and J lost 5, with 7 bases in between. CDR3 length equals 13 residues. The chain's CDR3 is CASSDGTTGELFF. In nucleotides, the CDR3 is TGTGCCAGCAGTGACGGGACGACCGGGGAGCTGTTTTTT.

This chain joins TRBV7-2 and TRBJ1-5; D ambiguous. The V and J ends lost 0 bases and 3 bases respectively, with 12 bases between them. From germline, CDR1 is SGHTA and CDR2 FQGNSA. The CDR3 loop spans 16 amino acids. In DNA form, the CDR3 reads TGTGCCAGCAGCTTAGCCCGGAGACGTACCAATCAGCCCCAGCATTTT. This sequence encodes CASSLARRRTNQPQHF.

The table lists this clonotype with many counts. This chain connects TRBV24-1 to TRBJ2-5; D possibly corresponds to TRBD1 (6 bases). Trimming took off 2 bases at V and 4 bases at J, with 10 bases between the two ends. The CDR3 length is 14 residues. Germline V lookup: CDR1 KGHDR, CDR2 SFDVKD. The CDR3 loop reads CATSDSDRPETQYF. The CDR3 DNA reads as TGTGCCACCAGTGATTCCGACAGGCCAGAGACCCAGTACTTC.

This rearrangement joins TRBV6-6 to TRBJ1-6, with D perhaps TRBD1 (6 bases). Trimming stripped 7 bases from V and 9 bases from J, with 13 bases between. The CDR3 contains 13 residues. Germline values: CDR1 MNHNY, CDR2 SVGAGI (reference sequence). The CDR3 coding sequence is TGTGCCAGCATGCCAGGGGTCGGTTCACCCCTCCACTTT. Translated, it gives CASMPGVGSPLHF.